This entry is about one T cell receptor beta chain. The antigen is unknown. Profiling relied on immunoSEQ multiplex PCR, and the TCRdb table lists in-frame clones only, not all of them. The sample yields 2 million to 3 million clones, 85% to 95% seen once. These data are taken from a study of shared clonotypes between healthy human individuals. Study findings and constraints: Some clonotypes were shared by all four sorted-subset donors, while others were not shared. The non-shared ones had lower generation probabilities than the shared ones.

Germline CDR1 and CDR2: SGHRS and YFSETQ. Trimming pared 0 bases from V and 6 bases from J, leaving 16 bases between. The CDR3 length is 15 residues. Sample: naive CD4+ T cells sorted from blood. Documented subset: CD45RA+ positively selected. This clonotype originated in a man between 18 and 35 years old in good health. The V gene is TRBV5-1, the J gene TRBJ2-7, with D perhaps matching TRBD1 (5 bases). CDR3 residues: CASSLAATVTGEQYF. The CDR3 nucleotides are TGCGCCAGCAGCTTGGCCGCGACAGTTACTGGCGAGCAGTACTTC.